This T cell receptor (beta chain) was profiled in a study of cytomegalovirus exposure and HLA in healthy donors. Findings and caveats of the study: Later analysis suggested links between common viral pathogens and several top significant clusters. One variant, a missense change in DCLRE1C, was linked in a later analysis to TCR beta V- and J-gene trimming.

As concerns this clone: Its antigen is still unknown.

CDR3 length: 15 amino acids. Per the germline V gene, CDR1 is SGHRS and CDR2 is YFSETQ. Trimming removed 3 bases from V and 2 bases from J, with 15 bases in between. In the PCR, 60 Vbeta and 13 Jbeta primers were used. The assay was immunoSEQ multiplex PCR, and TCRdb's table has in-frame clones only and misses some. The data contain over 130,000 clones, 70% to 85% of them singletons. The TCR originated in a man aged 30-40 years in good health and CMV-seropositive. The source material was PBMCs. V usage is TRBV5-1 and J usage is TRBJ2-7; D is perhaps TRBD1 (6 bases). The CDR3 loop reads CASSSRTQGPYEQYF. The DNA for the CDR3 is TGCGCCAGCAGCTCGCGGACGCAGGGGCCCTACGAGCAGTACTTC.